These T cell receptor beta chains were read from a single sample in a study of T-cell memory formation after mild COVID-19. From the 5' RACE reads, TCRdb called clonotypes with MiXCR, one entry per CDR3 protein. The data hold roughly 620,000 distinct CDR3 sequences, with more than 15% observed a single time. The specimen sequenced was PBMCs or a T cell subset sorted from them (not recorded which). The source of these receptors is an adult woman who had mild COVID-19 (a few samples of this study predate the infection). Cell type and time point are not known. Both conserved end residues are trimmed from each CDR3. The D gene is left open where the match is weak.

TRBJ2-5 . TRBV27 ASSLYSGKETQY
TRBJ2-1 . TRBV7-6 ASSLGSSPYNEQF
TRBJ2-2 . TRBV5-5 ASRPDSSRELF
TRBJ1-1 TRBD1 TRBV5-6 ASSPDRGYGYTEAF
TRBJ2-5 . TRBV4-1 ASSQRGSQETQY
TRBJ2-1 . TRBV29-1 SVGPDSYNEQF
TRBJ2-1 . TRBV12-3/TRBV12-4 ASSYSGSNEQF
TRBJ2-7 TRBD1 TRBV9 ASSIETGPFEQY
TRBJ2-7 . TRBV20-1 SAHKIYEQY
TRBJ2-5 TRBD1 TRBV5-6 ASSRGQGSETQY
TRBJ2-3 TRBD2 TRBV2 ASSPRGTSGYTDTQY
TRBJ2-1 TRBD2 TRBV3-1 ASSQPTSGGSI
TRBJ2-1 TRBD2 TRBV6-2/TRBV6-3 ASSYVASGSRYNEQF
TRBJ1-6 TRBD1 TRBV4-1 ASSARDRGDSPLH
TRBJ2-1 . TRBV12-2 ASRLEGSGDLYNEQF
TRBJ2-3 . TRBV4-3 ASSQMIGGNTDTQY
TRBJ2-5 . TRBV13 ASSLSRGDQETQY
TRBJ1-1 . TRBV12-3/TRBV12-4 ASSLGGDTEAF
TRBJ1-1 TRBD1 TRBV3-1 ASSPLRQGPWDTEAF
TRBJ1-1 . TRBV6-1 ASSEASDTEAF
TRBJ2-5 TRBD2 TRBV2 ASRARTSGGQETQY
TRBJ2-1 . TRBV12-3/TRBV12-4 ASSPDYAWRLGSSYNEQF
TRBJ1-1 . TRBV5-1 ASSLRTVMNTEAF
TRBJ1-1 . TRBV29-1 SLADSMNTEAF
TRBJ2-1 . TRBV5-1 ASSLEQSSYNEQF
TRBJ2-3 . TRBV20-1 SAFDDSNHTDTQY
TRBJ2-5 . TRBV5-1 ASSHQGVQETQY
TRBJ2-1 TRBD1 TRBV27 ATSRGQNYNEQF
TRBJ2-1 TRBD1 TRBV12-5 ASGLPVGDRGGNEQF
TRBJ2-7 TRBD1 TRBV5-1 ASRPPDRAFHEQY
TRBJ1-4 . TRBV25-1 ATSQGGSEKLF
TRBJ2-3 . TRBV14 ASSQDLRDTQY
TRBJ2-1 TRBD2 TRBV7-9 ASSENLLAGGLEF
TRBJ2-1 . TRBV12-5 ASRKDSLFYNEQF
TRBJ2-1 TRBD2 TRBV5-1 ASSKEASGGYNGQF
TRBJ2-3 . TRBV13 ASSLGAGITDTQY
TRBJ2-5 TRBD1 TRBV7-9 ASSFVRDRGHETQY
TRBJ2-2 TRBD2 TRBV29-1 SAGTSGGASGELF
TRBJ2-2 TRBD1 TRBV30 AWRRQGMNTGELF
TRBJ2-3 . TRBV7-2 ASSTKGGGTDTQY